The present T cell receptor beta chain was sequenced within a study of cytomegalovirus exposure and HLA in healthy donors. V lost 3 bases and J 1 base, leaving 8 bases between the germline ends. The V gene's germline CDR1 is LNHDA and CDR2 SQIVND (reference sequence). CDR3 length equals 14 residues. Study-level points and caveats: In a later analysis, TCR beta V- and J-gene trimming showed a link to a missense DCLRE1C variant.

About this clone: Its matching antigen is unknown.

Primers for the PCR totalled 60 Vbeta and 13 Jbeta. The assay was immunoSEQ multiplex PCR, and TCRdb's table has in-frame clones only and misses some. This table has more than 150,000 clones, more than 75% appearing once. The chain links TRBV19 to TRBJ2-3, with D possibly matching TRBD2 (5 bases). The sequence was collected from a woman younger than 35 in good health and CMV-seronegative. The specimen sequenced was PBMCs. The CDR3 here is CASSIGLRTDTQYF. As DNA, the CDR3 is TGTGCCAGTAGTATCGGACTCCGCACAGATACGCAGTATTTT.